This T cell receptor beta chain is drawn from a study of blood T cells in healthy people across ages. This clonotype was observed a handful of times. Primers used in a second PCR of roughly 6 to 11 cycles were a sample-barcoded 5' primer and a J-beta primer mix. TCRdb re-analysed the 5' RACE reads in MiXCR, keeping a single row per CDR3 protein. Of about 780,000 distinct CDR3 sequences in the sample, about 47% are singletons; the top ten hold less than 20%. V lost 1 base and J lost 0; bases outside the gene matches: 7. The CDR3 runs to 17 residues. Germline V gene lookup returns CDR1 SGHRS and CDR2 YFSETQ.

Sequencing input: blood. The V call is TRBV5-1, the J call TRBJ2-3, with 8 bases aligning to TRBD2. This clonotype was obtained from a man at least 80 years old in good health. CDR3 amino acids: CASSLFRGRPSTDTQYF. The CDR3 nucleotides are TGCGCCAGCAGCTTGTTTCGCGGGAGGCCTAGCACAGATACGCAGTATTTT.